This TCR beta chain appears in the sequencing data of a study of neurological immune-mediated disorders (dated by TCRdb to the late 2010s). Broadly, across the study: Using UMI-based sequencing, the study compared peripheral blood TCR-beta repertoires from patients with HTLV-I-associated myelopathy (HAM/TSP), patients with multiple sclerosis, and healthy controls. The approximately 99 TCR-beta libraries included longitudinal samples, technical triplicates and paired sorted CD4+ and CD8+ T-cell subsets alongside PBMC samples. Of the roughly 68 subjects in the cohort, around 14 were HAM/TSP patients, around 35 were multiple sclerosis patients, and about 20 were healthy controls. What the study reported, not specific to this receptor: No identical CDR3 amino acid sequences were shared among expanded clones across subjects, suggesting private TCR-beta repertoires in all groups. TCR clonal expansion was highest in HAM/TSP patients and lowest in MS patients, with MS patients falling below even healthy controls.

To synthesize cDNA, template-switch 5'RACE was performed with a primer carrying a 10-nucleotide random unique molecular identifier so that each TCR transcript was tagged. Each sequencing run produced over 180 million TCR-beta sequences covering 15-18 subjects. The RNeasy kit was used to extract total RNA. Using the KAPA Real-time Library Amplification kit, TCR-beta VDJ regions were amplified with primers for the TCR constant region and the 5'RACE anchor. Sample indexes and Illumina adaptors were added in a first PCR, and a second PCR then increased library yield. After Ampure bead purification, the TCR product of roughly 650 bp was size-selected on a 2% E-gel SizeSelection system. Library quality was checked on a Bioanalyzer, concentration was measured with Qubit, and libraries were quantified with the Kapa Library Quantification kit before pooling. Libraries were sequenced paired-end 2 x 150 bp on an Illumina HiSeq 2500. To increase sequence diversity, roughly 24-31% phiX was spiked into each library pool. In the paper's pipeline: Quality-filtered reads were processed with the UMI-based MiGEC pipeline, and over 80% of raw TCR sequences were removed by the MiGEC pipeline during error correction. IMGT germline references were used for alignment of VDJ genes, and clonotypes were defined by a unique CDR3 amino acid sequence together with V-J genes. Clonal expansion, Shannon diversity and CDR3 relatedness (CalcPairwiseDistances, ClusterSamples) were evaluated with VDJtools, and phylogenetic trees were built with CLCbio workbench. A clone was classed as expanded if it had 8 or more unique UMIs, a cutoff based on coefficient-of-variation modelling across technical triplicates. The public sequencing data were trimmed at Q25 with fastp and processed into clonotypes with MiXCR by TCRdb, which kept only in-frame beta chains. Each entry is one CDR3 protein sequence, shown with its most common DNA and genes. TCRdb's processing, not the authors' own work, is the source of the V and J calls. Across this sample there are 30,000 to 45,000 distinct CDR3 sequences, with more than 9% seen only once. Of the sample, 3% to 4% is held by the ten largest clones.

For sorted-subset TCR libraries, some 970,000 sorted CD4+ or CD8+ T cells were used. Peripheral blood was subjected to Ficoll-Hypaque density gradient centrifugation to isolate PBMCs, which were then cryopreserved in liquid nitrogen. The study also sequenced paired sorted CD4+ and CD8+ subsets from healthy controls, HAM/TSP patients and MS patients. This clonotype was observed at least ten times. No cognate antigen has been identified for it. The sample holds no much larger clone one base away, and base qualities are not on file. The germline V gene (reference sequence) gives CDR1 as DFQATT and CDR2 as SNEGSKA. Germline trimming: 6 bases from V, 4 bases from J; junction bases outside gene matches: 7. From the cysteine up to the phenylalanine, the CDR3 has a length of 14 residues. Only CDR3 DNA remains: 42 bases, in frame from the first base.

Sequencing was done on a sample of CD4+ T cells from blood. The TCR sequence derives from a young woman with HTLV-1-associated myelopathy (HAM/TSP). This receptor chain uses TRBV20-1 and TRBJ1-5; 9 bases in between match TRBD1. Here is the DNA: TGCAGTGCACAGGACAGGGGTGGGAATCAGCCCCAGCATTTT. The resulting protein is CSAQDRGGNQPQHF.